This T cell receptor (beta chain) originates from a study of cytomegalovirus exposure and HLA in healthy donors. Study-wide points: Sequencing had likely introduced a cluster of highly shared sequence variants as an artifact. TCR beta V- and J-gene trimming was later associated with a missense DCLRE1C variant. It was reported in a later analysis that an Asian-associated ancestry cluster showed fewer N-insertions than the roughly 660-donor mean. In a later analysis, most CMV-associated TCR beta chains appeared HLA-restricted.

The count of this clone is one. Its antigen is undetermined. The CDR3 runs 14 residues. The V segment lost 11 bases and the J segment 3 bases; nucleotides outside the gene matches: 11. From germline, CDR1 is MNHEY and CDR2 SVGAGI. PCR involved 60 Vbeta and 13 Jbeta primers. Using immunoSEQ multiplex PCR, the repertoire was profiled, and TCRdb retains in-frame clones only, with some absent. The sample shows 80,000 to 100,000 clones, over 55% of them seen only once. The chain has TRBV6-5 and TRBJ1-1, with 8 bases identical to TRBD1. Source material: PBMCs. This TCR was recovered from a woman aged 18-35 years in good health and CMV-seropositive. The CDR3 DNA sequence: TGTGCCTCTCAGGGGGCGGGTTTTTACACTGAAGCTTTCTTT. It is translated as CASQGAGFYTEAFF.